These 28 T cell receptor beta chains were all obtained from the same sample, sequenced in a study of blood T cells in healthy people across ages. Primers used in a second PCR of roughly 6 to 11 cycles were a sample-barcoded 5' primer and a J-beta primer mix. TCRdb ran MiXCR on the 5' RACE reads and lists one entry per CDR3 protein. The repertoire consists of around 790,000 distinct CDR3 sequences, with roughly 44% occurring once and the leading ten covering around 21%. Material: blood. The receptors come from a man aged 55 to 70 in good health.

The chain carries TRBV27 and TRBJ1-5; D is perhaps TRBD1 (5 bases). The CDR3 is 16 residues long. Trimming pared 6 bases from V and 5 bases from J, leaving 20 bases between. Germline V lookup: CDR1 MNHEY, CDR2 SMNVEV (reference sequence). CDR3 residues: CASSPGSGEWYQPQHF. The DNA for the CDR3 is TGTGCCAGCAGCCCCGGGTCGGGGGAGTGGTATCAGCCCCAGCATTTT.

This clonotype was observed many times. This rearrangement joins TRBV29-1 to TRBJ2-4; 7 nucleotides agree with TRBD2. Germline trimming cut 7 bases from V and 0 bases from J; bases unmatched to any gene: 15. The CDR3 extends over 17 amino acids. CDR1 is SQVTM and CDR2 is ANQGSEA in the germline V gene. In DNA, the CDR3 is TGCAGCGCGCTTGAGCGGGACCATATACTAGCCAAAAACATTCAGTACTTC. It specifies CSALERDHILAKNIQYF. Supplemented by reference TRBV29-1 and TRBJ2-4, the full variable domain reads SAVISQKPSRDICQRGTSLTIQCQVDSQVTMMFWYRQQPGQSLTLIATANQGSEATYESGFVIDKFPISRPNLTFSTLTVSNMSPEDSSIYLCSALERDHILAKNIQYFGAGTRLSVL.

This clonotype occurred a few times. The gene calls are TRBV7-2 and TRBJ2-5; 8 bases fit TRBD2. The CDR3 is 17 amino acids. V trimming: 2 bases; J trimming: 1 base; junction bases outside the gene matches: 9. Germline V gives CDR1 SGHTA, CDR2 FQGNSA. CDR3 residues: CASSLPGGTSPQETQYF. The CDR3 nucleotides read TGTGCCAGCAGCTTACCGGGAGGGACTTCCCCCCAAGAGACCCAGTACTTC.

This clonotype has just a few counts. V gene TRBV2 combines with J gene TRBJ2-3; either TRBD1 or TRBD2 may fit D (5 bases each). CDR3 size: 12 residues. Trimming removed 8 bases at V and 6 bases at J, with 12 bases between. Per the germline V gene, CDR1 is SNHLY and CDR2 is FYNNEI. In DNA form, the CDR3 reads TGTGCCAGCGAGGGACCGGGGGATACGCAGTATTTT. Amino acids: CASEGPGDTQYF.

The V and J genes are TRBV7-9 and TRBJ1-2; tentative D call: TRBD1 (6 bases). Trimming stripped 6 bases from V and 7 bases from J, with 15 bases between. In germline, CDR1 is SEHNR, CDR2 FQNEAQ (reference sequence). This CDR3 region has 13 residues. Here the CDR3 DNA reads TGTGCCAGCAGTCTAGAGGTGGGGGCTGGCTACACCTTC. Its protein product is CASSLEVGAGYTF.

The sample holds a few counts of this clonotype. V usage is TRBV15 and J usage is TRBJ1-2; a possible D gene is TRBD1 (5 bases). Between the trimmed V and J ends, which lost 3 bases and 4 bases, there was a span of 9 bases. Germline assignment: CDR1 LNHNV and CDR2 YYDKDF (reference sequence). The CDR3 contains 13 residues. CDR3 coding DNA: TGTGCCACCAGCAGCCCAGGGACCTATGGCTACACCTTC. This translates into CATSSPGTYGYTF.

The DNA of the CDR3 is TGTGCCACCAGCAGAGCGAATGAAAAACTGTTTTTT. It translates to CATSRANEKLFF. The genes are TRBV15 and TRBJ1-4; D is unclear. The CDR3 runs to 12 residues. V was pared by 1 base and J by 5 bases, with 2 bases between. CDR1 LNHNV and CDR2 YYDKDF come from the germline V gene (reference sequence).

This sequence joins TRBV6-2 or TRBV6-3 and TRBJ2-7; D might be TRBD1 (6 bases). Germline V gene lookup returns CDR1 MNHEY and CDR2 SVGEGT. Trimming took off 3 bases at V and 6 bases at J, with 12 bases between the two ends. This CDR3 is 13 amino acids long. CDR3 residues: CASSYKATGEQYF. In DNA, the CDR3 is TGTGCCAGCAGTTATAAAGCGACAGGCGAGCAGTACTTC.

The rearrangement uses TRBV7-9 and TRBJ2-1; 9 nucleotides agree with TRBD2. Trimming cost V 5 bases and J 8 bases; bases outside gene matches: 13. Germline V gene lookup returns CDR1 SEHNR and CDR2 FQNEAQ (reference sequence). This CDR3 is 16 amino acids long. The CDR3 sequence: CASSPSASGGIDEQFF. CDR3 DNA sequence: TGTGCCAGCAGCCCTTCGGCAAGCGGGGGGATCGATGAGCAGTTCTTC.

This sequence joins TRBV6-5 and TRBJ1-2; D gene unclear. The V end was cut by 2 bases, the J end by 4 bases, with 17 bases between. CDR3 length: 16 residues. The V gene's germline CDR1 is MNHEY and CDR2 SVGAGI. The CDR3, as DNA: TGTGCCAGCAGTTACCGGACGGAGGTATTAACCTATGGCTACACCTTC. Its translation is CASSYRTEVLTYGYTF.

In the case of this clonotype: The germline gene is not matched at one end of the junction; a read error may be the cause. The chain combines TRBV10-3 with TRBJ1-2; a possible D gene is TRBD1 (5 bases). Germline lookup yields CDR1 ENHRY and CDR2 SYGVKD. The CDR3 is 15 amino acids. CDR3 region: CAVSSGRPFATGYTF. CDR3 bases: TGTGCCGTCAGCTCGGGACGACCTTTTGCGACTGGCTACACCTTC.

The chain is built from TRBV6-5 and TRBJ1-1; D unclear. The CDR3 runs to 15 residues. The V end was cut by 4 bases, the J end by 0 bases, with 12 bases between. In germline, CDR1 is MNHEY, CDR2 SVGAGI. This CDR3 reads CASSSARPVNTEAFF. CDR3 coding DNA: TGTGCCAGCAGTTCGGCCAGGCCGGTGAACACTGAAGCTTTCTTT.

The chain couples TRBV2 to TRBJ2-6; D might be TRBD2 (6 bases). The CDR3 is 15 residues long. The ends were cut back, 6 bases at V and 0 bases at J, with 9 bases in the middle. Germline CDR1 reads SNHLY; CDR2 reads FYNNEI. The CDR3, as DNA: TGTGCCAGCAGCAAGGAGGGCTCTGGGGCCAACGTCCTGACTTTC. Its translation is CASSKEGSGANVLTF.

The rearrangement uses TRBV6-5 and TRBJ2-1; 7 bases match TRBD2. The V segment lost 6 bases and the J segment 4 bases; nucleotides outside the gene matches: 12. Germline V CDR1 and CDR2: MNHEY, SVGAGI. The CDR3 loop spans 16 amino acids. In DNA form, the CDR3 reads TGTGCCAGCAGGTCAGCGGGGAGCCCTCAATACAATGAGCAGTTCTTC. Translated, it gives CASRSAGSPQYNEQFF.

This rearrangement joins TRBV4-3 to TRBJ1-5; D unresolved. Per the germline V gene, CDR1 is LGHNA and CDR2 is YSLEER. The CDR3 is 14 amino acids. The ends were cut back, 0 bases at V and 6 bases at J, with 9 bases in the middle. This CDR3 is CASSQDPGTQPQHF. CDR3 DNA sequence: TGCGCCAGCAGCCAAGACCCTGGCACTCAGCCCCAGCATTTT.

The chain combines TRBV6-6 with TRBJ2-2; maybe TRBD1 (6 bases). The CDR3 is 14 amino acids. CDR1 is MNHNY and CDR2 is SVGAGI in the germline V gene (reference sequence). The V gene lost 5 bases and the J gene lost 6 bases, with 13 bases spanning the gap. The CDR3 protein is CASSAAGAPGELFF. The CDR3, as DNA: TGTGCCAGCAGTGCGGCAGGGGCCCCCGGGGAGCTGTTTTTT.

Notes on this clonotype: One base away lies a much larger clone, so this may be a sequencing read error. The chain combines TRBV7-2 with TRBJ2-1, with D possibly being TRBD2 (6 bases). The CDR3 runs to 13 residues. The germline CDR1 and CDR2 sequences are SGHTA and FQGNSA. Between the trimmed V and J ends, which lost 5 bases and 10 bases, there was a span of 15 bases. The DNA for the CDR3 is TGTGCCAGCAGCGTAGGCGGGGAAGGGGAGCAGTTCTTC. It codes for CASSVGGEGEQFF.

This clonotype was detected a few times. The chain has TRBV9 and TRBJ1-2; D remains ambiguous. V was clipped by 5 bases and J by 6 bases, with 14 bases between them. The CDR3 extends over 13 amino acids. CDR1 and CDR2 from the germline V gene are SGDLS and YYNGEE. The CDR3 bases are TGTGCCAGCAGGACGAGGGCTGACGATGGCTACACCTTC. Amino acid sequence: CASRTRADDGYTF.

The genes are TRBV20-1 and TRBJ2-7, with D maybe TRBD2 (6 bases). The CDR3 spans 15 residues. Trimming pared 6 bases from V and 1 base from J, leaving 19 bases between. Germline CDR1 reads DFQATT; CDR2 reads SNEGSKA (reference sequence). CDR3 sequence: CSAPTRFSSSYEQYF. CDR3 DNA: TGCAGTGCGCCGACTAGGTTCTCGTCTTCCTACGAGCAGTACTTC.

V usage is TRBV7-9 and J usage is TRBJ1-5; D remains unclear. Per germline, CDR1 SEHNR and CDR2 FQNEAQ (reference sequence). Trimming shortened V by 2 bases and J by 6 bases, and 8 bases separated the two germline ends. This CDR3 is 13 amino acids long. The CDR3: CASSLTGIQPQHF. In DNA form, the CDR3 reads TGTGCCAGCAGCTTAACTGGGATTCAGCCCCAGCATTTT. The full variable domain, in which reference TRBV7-9 and TRBJ1-5 provide the parts outside the CDR3, is DTGVSQNPRHKITKRGQNVTFRCDPISEHNRLYWYRQTLGQGPEFLTYFQNEAQLEKSRLLSDRFSAERPKGSFSTLEIQRTEQGDSAMYLCASSLTGIQPQHFGDGTRLSIL.

The gene calls are TRBV12-3 or TRBV12-4 and TRBJ2-5; D gene ambiguous. The DNA end lines up better with TRBJ2-7; the J call may be wrong. The CDR3 is made up of 14 amino acids. CDR3 sequence (DNA): TGTGCCAGCAAATCCGGGCCCCATTTAACCGAGCAGTACTTC. Protein sequence: CASKSGPHLTEQYF.

The chain employs TRBV12-3 or TRBV12-4 and TRBJ2-1; 11 nucleotides match TRBD2. V lost 0 bases to trimming and J lost 4 bases; unmatched junction nucleotides: 5. The CDR3 totals 17 residues. The CDR3 nucleotides are TGTGCCAGCAGTTTAGCCGATCTAGCGGGGGGTTACAATGAGCAGTTCTTC. This sequence encodes CASSLADLAGGYNEQFF.

There are a few counts of this clonotype. The CDR3 reads CASSQDAGFDYGYTF. DNA for the CDR3: TGCGCCAGCAGCCAAGACGCAGGGTTTGACTATGGCTACACCTTC. J is TRBJ1-2 and V is TRBV4-3, with TRBD1 as a possible D gene (5 bases). The germline CDR1 and CDR2 sequences are LGHNA and YSLEER. The V end was cut by 0 bases, the J end by 3 bases, with 11 bases between. The CDR3 extends over 15 amino acids.

J is TRBJ2-3 and V is TRBV10-2; 11 nucleotides align to TRBD2. The J segment lost 4 bases and the V segment lost 7 bases, leaving 4 bases of the junction unmatched. Germline loops: CDR1 WSHSY, CDR2 SAAADI. This CDR3 has 14 residues. CDR3 sequence: CASNLAGGADTQYF. The CDR3 DNA follows: TGCGCCAGCAACCTAGCGGGGGGAGCAGATACGCAGTATTTT.

This chain connects TRBV5-1 to TRBJ2-1, with 7 bases that match TRBD1. CDR3 length: 13 amino acids. The junction had 5 bases not matched to a gene; V was cut back by 1 base and J by 10 bases. Germline lookup yields CDR1 SGHRS and CDR2 YFSETQ. Written as DNA, the CDR3 is TGCGCCAGCAGCTTGCGGGACAGAGCCGAGCAGTTCTTC. Its protein product is CASSLRDRAEQFF.

V usage is TRBV13 and J usage is TRBJ1-2; 8 bases are shared with TRBD1. V lost 0 bases and J lost 8; bases outside the gene matches: 17. Germline-derived CDR1 and CDR2 are PRHDT and FYEKMQ (reference sequence). This CDR3 comprises 18 residues. The CDR3 is CASSLGTPGGSLLYGYTF. DNA of the CDR3: TGTGCCAGCAGCTTAGGGACCCCAGGGGGCTCCCTACTATACGGCTACACCTTC.

The rearrangement links TRBV27 to TRBJ1-6; 8 nucleotides line up with TRBD1. This CDR3 is 16 amino acids long. Germline V gives CDR1 MNHEY, CDR2 SMNVEV (reference sequence). Germline trimming cut 7 bases from V and 1 base from J; bases unmatched to any gene: 6. This chain's CDR3 is CASKGQGPSYNSPLHF. The CDR3 DNA sequence: TGTGCCAGCAAAGGACAGGGACCTTCCTATAATTCACCCCTCCACTTT.

V usage is TRBV7-2 and J usage is TRBJ2-5; 9 bases align to TRBD2. V was clipped by 6 bases and J by 1 base; unmatched bases: 12. The germline gives CDR1 SGHTA, CDR2 FQGNSA. The CDR3 is 17 residues long. As DNA, the CDR3 is TGTGCCAGCAGGCCGCCGGCACCGACTAGCGGCCAAGAGACCCAGTACTTC. Encoded protein: CASRPPAPTSGQETQYF.